This T cell receptor (beta chain) is from a study of T cells in Graves' hyperthyroidism and ophthalmopathy. Graves' hyperthyroidism is called stable when ophthalmopathy does not progress within 18 months. Aged 18 to 65, the patients had hyperthyroidism that was newly diagnosed and had lasted under 2 months. Reasons for excluding patients were uncontrolled infection, other autoimmune disease, pregnancy or lactation. Each diagnosis drew on symptoms, thyroxine, TRAb, thyroid ultrasound and orbital computed tomography findings. This clonotype has just a few counts. RNA transcripts provided the source from which TCR beta CDR3 regions were amplified. A set of HTBI primers served as the primers for a first-round RT-PCR of the TCR CDR3. TCRdb ran MiXCR on the multiplex PCR reads and lists one entry per CDR3 protein. The sample records roughly 660,000 distinct CDR3 sequences, roughly 17% being singletons. Trimming removed 4 bases from V and 5 bases from J; junction bases left unmatched: 11. Germline V CDR1 and CDR2: SQVTM, ANQGSEA. The length of the CDR3 is 15 residues.

Sequencing input: blood. This chain uses TRBV29-1 with TRBJ2-5, with 9 positions matching TRBD2. This TCR was sampled from a man aged 50-60 years with Graves' hyperthyroidism. CDR3 DNA sequence: TGCAGCGTTGTGGGGATAGCGGGAGAAGGGGAGACCCAGTACTTC. This translates into CSVVGIAGEGETQYF.